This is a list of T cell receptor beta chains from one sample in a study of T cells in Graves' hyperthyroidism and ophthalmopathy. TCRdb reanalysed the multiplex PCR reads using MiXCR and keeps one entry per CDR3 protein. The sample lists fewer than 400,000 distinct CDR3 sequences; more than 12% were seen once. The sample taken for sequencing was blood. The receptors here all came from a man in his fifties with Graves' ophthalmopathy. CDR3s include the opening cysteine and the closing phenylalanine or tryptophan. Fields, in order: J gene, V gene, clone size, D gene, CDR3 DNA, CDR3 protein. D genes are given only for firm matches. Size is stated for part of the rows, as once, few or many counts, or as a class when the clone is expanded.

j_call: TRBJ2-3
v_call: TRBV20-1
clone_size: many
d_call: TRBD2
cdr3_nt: TGCAGTGCTAGGGGAGGGAACACAGATACGCAGTATTTT
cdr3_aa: CSARGGNTDTQYF

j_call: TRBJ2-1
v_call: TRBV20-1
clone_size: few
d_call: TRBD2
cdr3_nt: TGCAGTGCTAGGGGAACTAGCGGGAGGAGTGGTGAGCAGTTCTTC
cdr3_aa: CSARGTSGRSGEQFF

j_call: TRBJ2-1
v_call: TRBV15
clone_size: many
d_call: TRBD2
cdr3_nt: TGTGCCACCAGCAGAGGACTAGCGGGAGCAAAAATTGACGATGAGCAGTTCTTC
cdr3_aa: CATSRGLAGAKIDDEQFF

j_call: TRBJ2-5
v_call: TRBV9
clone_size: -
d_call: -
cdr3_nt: TGTGCCAGCAGCTCCCTTAGAACGGAGACCCAGTACTTC
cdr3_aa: CASSSLRTETQYF

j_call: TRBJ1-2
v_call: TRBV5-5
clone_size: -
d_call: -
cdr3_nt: TGTGCCAGCAGCCCAGATCTAGCCTATGGCTACACCTTC
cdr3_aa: CASSPDLAYGYTF

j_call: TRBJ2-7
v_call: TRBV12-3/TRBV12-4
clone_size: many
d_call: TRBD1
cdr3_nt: TGTGCCAGCAGTTTTGGACAGGAACGGGAGCAGTACTTC
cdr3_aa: CASSFGQEREQYF

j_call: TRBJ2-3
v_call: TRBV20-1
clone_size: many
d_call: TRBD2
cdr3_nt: TGCAGTGCTAGAAGCGGGAGGAACACAGATACGCAGTATTTT
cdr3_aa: CSARSGRNTDTQYF

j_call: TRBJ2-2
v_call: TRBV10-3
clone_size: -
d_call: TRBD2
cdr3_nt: TGTGCCATCAGTGAACTAGCGGGACAACTCCAGAACACCGGGGGGCTGTTTTTT
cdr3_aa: CAISELAGQLQNTGGLFF

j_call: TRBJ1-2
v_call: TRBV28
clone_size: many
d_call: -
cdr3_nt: TGTGCCAGCAGTCCCAATACGGGGCATGATGGCTACACCTTC
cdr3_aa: CASSPNTGHDGYTF

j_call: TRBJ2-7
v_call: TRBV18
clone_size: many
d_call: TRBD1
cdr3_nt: TGTGCCAGCAAAGAGGGGACAGGGGATTTTGAGCAGTACTTC
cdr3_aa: CASKEGTGDFEQYF

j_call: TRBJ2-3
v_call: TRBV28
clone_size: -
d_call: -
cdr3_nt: TGTGCCAGCCTAAGCGGACGCACAGATACGCAGTATTTT
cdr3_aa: CASLSGRTDTQYF

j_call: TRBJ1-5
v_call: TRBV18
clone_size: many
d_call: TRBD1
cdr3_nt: TGTGCCAGCTCACCAAATTCAGGGGGCATGGCCCAGCATTTT
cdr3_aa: CASSPNSGGMAQHF

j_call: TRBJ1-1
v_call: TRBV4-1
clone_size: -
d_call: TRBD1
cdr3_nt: TGCGCCAGCAGCCACAAAAAGGGAGGGACAGGGGTCACTGAAGCTTTCTTT
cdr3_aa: CASSHKKGGTGVTEAFF

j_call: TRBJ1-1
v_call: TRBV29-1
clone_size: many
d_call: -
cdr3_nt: TGCAGCGTTGACAGTTACACTGAAGCTTTCTTT
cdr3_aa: CSVDSYTEAFF

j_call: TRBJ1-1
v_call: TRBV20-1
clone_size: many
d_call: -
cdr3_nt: TGCAGTGCTAGAGATCAATCTCGTGGGAACACTGAAGCTTTCTTT
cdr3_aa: CSARDQSRGNTEAFF

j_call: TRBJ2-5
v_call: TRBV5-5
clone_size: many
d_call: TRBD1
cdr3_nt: TGTGCCAGCAGCTCCGGGACAGAAGAGACCCAGTACTTC
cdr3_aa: CASSSGTEETQYF

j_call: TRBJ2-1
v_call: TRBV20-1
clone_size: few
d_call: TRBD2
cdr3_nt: TGCAGTGCAAGGGGACTAGCGAGAGGCTTCCATGAGCAGTTCTTC
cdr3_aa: CSARGLARGFHEQFF

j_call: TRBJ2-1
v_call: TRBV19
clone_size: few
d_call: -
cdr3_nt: TGTGCCAGCGCCAGAGAGGGAACCAACTCCTACAATGAGCAGTTCTTC
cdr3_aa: CASAREGTNSYNEQFF

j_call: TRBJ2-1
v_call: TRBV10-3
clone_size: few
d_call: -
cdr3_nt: TGTGCCATCAGTGGATGGGCCGCTGATGAGCAGTTCTTC
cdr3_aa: CAISGWAADEQFF

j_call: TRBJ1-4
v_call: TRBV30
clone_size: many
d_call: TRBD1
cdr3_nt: TGTGCCTGGAGTCAGGGACAGGGGGCTAAGAAACTGTTTTTT
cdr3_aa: CAWSQGQGAKKLFF

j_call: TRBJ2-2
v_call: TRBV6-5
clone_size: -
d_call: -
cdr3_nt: TGTGCCAGCAGTTTTGAGGACCCGAACACCGGGGAGCTGTTTTTT
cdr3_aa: CASSFEDPNTGELFF

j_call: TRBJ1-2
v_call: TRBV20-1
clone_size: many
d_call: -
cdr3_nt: TGCAGTGCTAGAGATCCTTCAGCCCCAGATGGCTACACCTTC
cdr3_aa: CSARDPSAPDGYTF

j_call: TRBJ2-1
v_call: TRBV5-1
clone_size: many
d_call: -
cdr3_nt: TGCGCCAGCAGCTTGGGGGGGGGGACAGCGTTTAATGAGCAGTTCTTC
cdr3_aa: CASSLGGGTAFNEQFF

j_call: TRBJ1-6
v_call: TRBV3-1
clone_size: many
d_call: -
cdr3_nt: TGTGCCAGCAGCCTCGGACAGACTCACGGCACGAATAATTCACCCCTCCACTTT
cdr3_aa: CASSLGQTHGTNNSPLHF

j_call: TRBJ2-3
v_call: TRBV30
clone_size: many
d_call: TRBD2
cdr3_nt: TGTGCCTGGAGTGTACGGACTAGCGGGGTTCAAGATACGCAGTATTTT
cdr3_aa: CAWSVRTSGVQDTQYF

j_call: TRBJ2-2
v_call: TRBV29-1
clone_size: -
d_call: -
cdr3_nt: TGCAGCGCACCAGGGTTTAAGAACACCGGGGAGCTGTTTTTT
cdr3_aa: CSAPGFKNTGELFF

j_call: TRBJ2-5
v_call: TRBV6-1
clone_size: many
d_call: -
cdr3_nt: TGTGCCAGCAGGGCGGAGACCCAGTACTTC
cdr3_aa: CASRAETQYF

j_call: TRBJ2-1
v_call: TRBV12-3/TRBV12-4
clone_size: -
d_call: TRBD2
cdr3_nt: TGTGCCAGCAGGGACCACTTAGCGGGAGGAACCTACAATGAGCAGTTCTTC
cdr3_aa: CASRDHLAGGTYNEQFF

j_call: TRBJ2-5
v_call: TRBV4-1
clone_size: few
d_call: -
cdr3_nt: TGCGCCAGCAGCCCGGGCAACCAAGAGACCCAGTACTTC
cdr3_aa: CASSPGNQETQYF

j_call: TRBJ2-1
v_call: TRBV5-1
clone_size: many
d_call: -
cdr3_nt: TGCGCCAGCAGCTTGTCGACAGGTCTACATGAGCAGTTCTTC
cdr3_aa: CASSLSTGLHEQFF

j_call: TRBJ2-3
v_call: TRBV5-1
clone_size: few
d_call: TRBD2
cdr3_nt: TGCGCCAGCAGCTTGGCTCCTAGCGGGAACACAGATACGCAGTATTTT
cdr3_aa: CASSLAPSGNTDTQYF

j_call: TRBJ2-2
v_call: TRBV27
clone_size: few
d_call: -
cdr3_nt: TGTGCCAGCAGTTACCCAGTGGACGCGAACACCGGGGAGCTGTTTTTT
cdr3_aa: CASSYPVDANTGELFF

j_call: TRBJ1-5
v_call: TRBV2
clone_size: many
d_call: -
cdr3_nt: TGTGCCAGCACCTTGTTAGCGAATCAGCCCCAGCATTTT
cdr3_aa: CASTLLANQPQHF

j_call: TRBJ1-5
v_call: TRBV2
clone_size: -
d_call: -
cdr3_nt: TGTGCCAGCAGTGAATTGTGGGCGGGAAGCAATCAGCCCCAGCATTTT
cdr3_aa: CASSELWAGSNQPQHF

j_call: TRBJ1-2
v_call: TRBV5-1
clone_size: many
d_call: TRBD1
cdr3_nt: TGCGCCAGCAGCGAGGATGGACAGGGGTATGGCTACACCTTC
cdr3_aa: CASSEDGQGYGYTF

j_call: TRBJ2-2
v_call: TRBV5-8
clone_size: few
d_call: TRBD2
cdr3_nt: TGTGCCAGCAGGGACTCTAGCGGGAGGGCCTTTGGGCCCGGGGAGCTGTTTTTT
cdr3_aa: CASRDSSGRAFGPGELFF

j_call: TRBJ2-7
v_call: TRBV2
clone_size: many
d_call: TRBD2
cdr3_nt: TGTGCCAGCAGGGAACTAGCGGGAAGCTCCTACGAGCAGTACTTC
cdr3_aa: CASRELAGSSYEQYF

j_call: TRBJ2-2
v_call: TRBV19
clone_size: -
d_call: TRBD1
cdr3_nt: TGTGCCAGTAGCCTACCGACAGGGTCGAACACCGGGGAGCTGTTTTTT
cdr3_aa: CASSLPTGSNTGELFF

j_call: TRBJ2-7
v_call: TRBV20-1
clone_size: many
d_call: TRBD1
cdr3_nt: TGCAGTGCCACCGCCGGGACAGGGAGTGCCTACGAGCAGTACTTC
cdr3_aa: CSATAGTGSAYEQYF

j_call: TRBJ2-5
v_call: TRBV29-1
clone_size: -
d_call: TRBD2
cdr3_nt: TGCAGCGCAATGACTAGCGGGAGGGTAATGGAGACCCAGTACTTC
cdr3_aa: CSAMTSGRVMETQYF

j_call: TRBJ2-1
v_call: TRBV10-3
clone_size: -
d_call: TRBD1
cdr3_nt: TGTGCCATCAGGAGTGGAGACAGGGGGAGCTATGAGCAGTTCTTC
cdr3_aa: CAIRSGDRGSYEQFF